These 23 T cell receptor beta chains were sequenced from one sample in a study of spatial heterogeneity in lung cancer. The time point is: sample taken at primary tumor resection. Whole RNA, which was extracted from tumor, nontumor lung tissue or frozen PBMC, was sequenced without any cell sorting. A single record per CDR3 protein comes from TCRdb applying MiXCR to the 5' RACE reads. The table includes about 17,000 distinct CDR3 sequences, 20% to 25% detected once. The sequences come from PBMCs, collected at surgery. Source of these receptors: a female donor with early-stage non-small cell lung cancer.

This clonotype was seen repeatedly, ten times or more. The chain carries TRBV9 and TRBJ2-1, with D possibly being TRBD2 (6 bases). Germline V gene sequence: CDR1 SGDLS, CDR2 YYNGEE. Between the trimmed V and J ends, which lost 3 bases and 9 bases, there was a span of 13 bases. The CDR3 length is 13 residues. The DNA for the CDR3 is TGTGCCAGCAGCGCCCAGGGAGGACGTGAGCAGTTCTTC. Protein sequence: CASSAQGGREQFF.

Judged by abundance, this clonotype is medium-sized (0.01 to 0.1%). The V call is TRBV19, the J call TRBJ2-7; no firm D call. The V gene's germline CDR1 is LNHDA and CDR2 SQIVND (reference sequence). Trimming took off 2 bases at V and 3 bases at J, with 11 bases between the two ends. This CDR3 is 14 amino acids long. CDR3 region: CASSIRGSLYEQYF. In DNA, the CDR3 is TGTGCCAGTAGTATACGCGGTTCACTCTACGAGCAGTACTTC.

This clonotype was counted once. Being one base from a much bigger clone, this may be a read error. The chain has TRBV12-3 or TRBV12-4 and TRBJ1-1; D gene uncertain. This CDR3 contains 13 residues. Trimming pared 3 bases from V and 3 bases from J, leaving 8 bases between. The CDR3 protein is CASSFNSDTEAFF. The CDR3 DNA follows: TGTGCCAGCAGTTTCAACAGCGACACTGAAGCTTTCTTT.

This clonotype was seen many times. The chain carries TRBV28 and TRBJ2-1; the match to TRBD1 covers 8 bases. The J segment lost 13 bases and the V segment lost 7 bases, leaving 6 bases of the junction unmatched. Looked up from germline, CDR1 is MDHEN and CDR2 is SYDVKM. CDR3 length: 11 residues. The CDR3 reads CASTLTGAQFF. CDR3 bases: TGTGCCAGCACTCTGACAGGGGCCCAGTTCTTC.

In this sample, this clonotype turned up many times. V gene TRBV6-5 combines with J gene TRBJ2-7, with 15 bases matching TRBD2. The germline V gene has CDR1 MNHEY and CDR2 SVGAGI. Trimming took 5 bases from V and 7 from J; bases not matched to a gene: 6. CDR3 length: 15 amino acids. The CDR3 loop reads CASSSGTSGRREQYF. The DNA for the CDR3 is TGTGCCAGCAGTAGCGGGACTAGCGGGAGGAGGGAGCAGTACTTC.

This clonotype showed up many times. V and J are TRBV6-2 or TRBV6-3 and TRBJ2-7; TRBD1 matches at 9 bases. There are 16 residues in the CDR3. J was trimmed by 3 bases and V by 2 bases; bases with no gene match: 8. CDR1 MNHEY and CDR2 SVGEGT come from the germline V gene. The CDR3 here is CASSYPGNRGRYEQYF. In nucleotides, the CDR3 is TGTGCCAGCAGTTACCCGGGGAACAGGGGGCGCTACGAGCAGTACTTC.

This clonotype was detected many times. The chain carries TRBV29-1 and TRBJ2-2; D is unclear. V lost 5 bases and J lost 5, with 9 bases in between. This CDR3 has 12 amino acids. Germline assignment: CDR1 SQVTM and CDR2 ANQGSEA. The CDR3 is CSVSWSTGELFF. In DNA, the CDR3 is TGCAGCGTTTCCTGGTCGACCGGGGAGCTGTTTTTT.

This clonotype ranks as medium-sized (0.01 to 0.1%). V is TRBV30 and J is TRBJ1-2; TRBD1 matches at 7 bases. Looked up from germline, CDR1 is GTSNPN and CDR2 is SVGIG (reference sequence). With 3 bases clipped from V and 4 bases from J, the junction kept 2 bases outside the gene matches. This CDR3 contains 12 residues. CDR3 amino acids: CAWSRDSYGYTF. The CDR3 DNA is TGTGCCTGGAGCCGGGACAGCTATGGCTACACCTTC.

This clonotype came up many times. This chain joins TRBV12-3 or TRBV12-4 and TRBJ1-4; D remains ambiguous. The V end lost 6 bases, the J end lost 8 bases, and 16 bases lay between the germline ends. There are 14 residues in the CDR3. CDR3 sequence reads: CASSPLGYGEKLFF. CDR3 DNA sequence: TGTGCCAGCAGCCCGCTCGGTTACGGGGAAAAACTGTTTTTT.

The rearrangement links TRBV6-2 or TRBV6-3 to TRBJ2-1, with D hard to call. The CDR3 extends over 14 amino acids. With 2 bases removed from V and 6 bases from J, the gap between germline ends came to 11 bases. Germline CDR1 reads MNHEY; CDR2 reads SVGEGT. The CDR3 region has the DNA TGTGCCAGCAGTTACGAGTTAGTGTCCAATGAGCAGTTCTTC. Translated: CASSYELVSNEQFF.

The V call is TRBV5-1, the J call TRBJ2-1, with D maybe TRBD2 (6 bases). Trimming removed 0 bases from V and 7 bases from J, with 8 bases in between. CDR1 is SGHRS and CDR2 is YFSETQ in the germline V gene. The length of the CDR3 is 13 residues. CDR3 amino acids: CASSLARGNEQFF. In DNA form, the CDR3 reads TGCGCCAGCAGCTTGGCCCGGGGGAATGAGCAGTTCTTC.

This clonotype has at least ten counts. The CDR3 region has the DNA TGTGCCAGCAGCGCCGGGACATTCTACAATGAGCAGTTCTTC. Its protein product is CASSAGTFYNEQFF. The chain has TRBV7-3 and TRBJ2-1; D may be TRBD1 (6 bases). Germline V gene data show CDR1 as SGHTA and CDR2 as FQGTGA. The CDR3 loop spans 14 amino acids. V gave up 5 bases and J gave up 3 bases, with 11 bases separating them.

The chain combines TRBV6-2 or TRBV6-3 with TRBJ2-1; D uncertain. The germline V gene encodes CDR1 MNHEY and CDR2 SVGEGT. CDR3 length: 12 residues. V dropped 2 bases and J dropped 5 bases, with 4 bases sitting between them. The CDR3 loop is CASSYAHNEQFF. CDR3 in DNA: TGTGCCAGCAGTTACGCTCACAATGAGCAGTTCTTC.

This clonotype came up a few times. V usage is TRBV29-1 and J usage is TRBJ2-1, with D perhaps TRBD1 or TRBD2 (5 bases each). This CDR3 comprises 17 residues. Trimming removed 0 bases at V and 3 bases at J, with 18 bases between. Germline V gene data show CDR1 as SQVTM and CDR2 as ANQGSEA. CDR3 in DNA: TGCAGCGTTGAAGATCCAGCGGCAGGGAGCTTCTACAATGAGCAGTTCTTC. The encoded protein is CSVEDPAAGSFYNEQFF.

The gene calls are TRBV5-1 and TRBJ2-1; 8 bases are shared with TRBD1. J was trimmed by 1 base and V by 5 bases; bases with no gene match: 5. The CDR3 loop spans 15 amino acids. The V gene's germline CDR1 is SGHRS and CDR2 YFSETQ. The chain's CDR3 is CASRPQGGSYNEQFF. The CDR3 coding sequence is TGCGCCAGCAGGCCACAGGGGGGATCCTACAATGAGCAGTTCTTC. The full variable domain, completed using reference TRBV5-1 and TRBJ2-1, is KAGVTQTPRYLIKTRGQQVTLSCSPISGHRSVSWYQQTPGQGLQFLFEYFSETQRNKGNFPGRFSGRQFSNSRSEMNVSTLELGDSALYLCASRPQGGSYNEQFFGPGTRLTVL.

By sample fraction, this clonotype is medium-sized. The CDR3 DNA sequence: TGTGCCAGCTGGAGGGGGGTGTGGACTGAAGCTTTCTTT. Translated: CASWRGVWTEAFF. V usage is TRBV12-3 or TRBV12-4 and J usage is TRBJ1-1; weak D call: TRBD1 (6 bases). The CDR3 loop spans 13 amino acids. V was cut by 8 bases and J by 5 bases, with 15 bases left in between.

This chain links TRBV7-9 with TRBJ2-7, with D possibly being TRBD1 (6 bases). Looked up from germline, CDR1 is SEHNR and CDR2 is FQNEAQ (reference sequence). The germline V and J ends were trimmed by 5 bases and 5 bases, with 16 bases remaining between them. This CDR3 has 14 amino acids. The CDR3 spells CASSPPGHPDEQYF. The CDR3 DNA is TGTGCCAGCAGCCCTCCGGGACACCCCGACGAGCAGTACTTC.

V gene TRBV18 combines with J gene TRBJ1-5; D remains ambiguous. This CDR3 has 15 residues. The germline gives CDR1 KGHSH, CDR2 LQKENI. V lost 2 bases to trimming and J lost 0 bases, with 8 bases between them. CDR3 amino acids: CASSPLQHSNQPQHF. The DNA of the CDR3 is TGTGCCAGCTCACCATTGCAGCATAGCAATCAGCCCCAGCATTTT.

Judged by abundance, this clonotype is medium-sized. The chain links TRBV4-3 to TRBJ2-3; 8 bases are shared with TRBD2. Germline V CDR1 and CDR2: LGHNA, YSLEER. The CDR3 sequence is 22 residues long. V trimming: 3 bases; J trimming: 5 bases; junction bases outside the gene matches: 28. CDR3 DNA sequence: TGCGCCAGCAGCCAGGGTCATGATGACAGGAGTAGAGCGGGAGTCGTCCTAGATACGCAGTATTTT. Encoded protein: CASSQGHDDRSRAGVVLDTQYF.

By sample share, this clonotype is medium-sized. The gene calls are TRBV28 and TRBJ2-1; tentatively, D is TRBD2 (5 bases). Germline V CDR1 and CDR2: MDHEN, SYDVKM. The CDR3 loop spans 12 amino acids. Trimming took off 5 bases at V and 9 bases at J, with 11 bases between the two ends. CDR3 DNA sequence: TGTGCCAGCAGTCCAGTACGGGGTGAGCAGTTCTTC. Translated, it gives CASSPVRGEQFF.

In its sample, this clonotype was seen many times. The V and J genes are TRBV12-5 and TRBJ2-7; possible D gene TRBD1, 5 bases. Trimming left V 2 bases short and J 4 bases short, with 9 bases between. The CDR3 length is 13 residues. The germline V gene encodes CDR1 LGHNT and CDR2 FRNRAP. The CDR3 region has the DNA TGTGCTAGTGGTTTGATAGGGGAATACGAGCAGTACTTC. It codes for CASGLIGEYEQYF.

By sample share, this clonotype is medium-sized. The chain uses TRBV2 and TRBJ2-1; TRBD2 matches at 11 bases. The J segment lost 2 bases and the V segment lost 4 bases, leaving 1 base of the junction unmatched. Germline V gene data show CDR1 as SNHLY and CDR2 as FYNNEI. The CDR3 has 15 residues. CDR3 residues: CASSGLAGPYNEQFF. The CDR3 region has the DNA TGTGCCAGCAGTGGACTAGCGGGACCCTACAATGAGCAGTTCTTC. The full variable domain, completed using reference TRBV2 and TRBJ2-1, is EPEVTQTPSHQVTQMGQEVILRCVPISNHLYFYWYRQILGQKVEFLVSFYNNEISEKSEIFDDQFSVERPDGSNFTLKIRSTKLEDSAMYFCASSGLAGPYNEQFFGPGTRLTVL.

Many counts were recorded for this clonotype. The chain carries TRBV2 and TRBJ1-2; 8 bases line up with TRBD1. The ends lost 7 bases at V and 3 bases at J; junction bases unmatched: 4. Germline CDR1 and CDR2: SNHLY and FYNNEI. CDR3 length: 13 amino acids. The CDR3: CASKKGQDYGYTF. The CDR3 DNA sequence: TGTGCCAGCAAGAAGGGACAGGACTATGGCTACACCTTC.